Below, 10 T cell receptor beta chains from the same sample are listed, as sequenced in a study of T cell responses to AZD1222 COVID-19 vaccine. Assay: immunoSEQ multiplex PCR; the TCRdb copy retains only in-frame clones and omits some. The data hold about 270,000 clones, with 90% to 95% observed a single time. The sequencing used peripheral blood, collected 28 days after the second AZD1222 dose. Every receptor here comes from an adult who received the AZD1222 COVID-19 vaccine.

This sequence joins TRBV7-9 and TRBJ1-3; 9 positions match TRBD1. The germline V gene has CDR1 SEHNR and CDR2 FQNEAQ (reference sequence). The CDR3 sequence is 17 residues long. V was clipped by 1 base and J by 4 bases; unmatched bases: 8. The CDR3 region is CASSLGPGQGEGNTIYF. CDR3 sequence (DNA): TGTGCCAGCAGCTTAGGTCCGGGACAGGGCGAGGGAAACACCATATATTTT.

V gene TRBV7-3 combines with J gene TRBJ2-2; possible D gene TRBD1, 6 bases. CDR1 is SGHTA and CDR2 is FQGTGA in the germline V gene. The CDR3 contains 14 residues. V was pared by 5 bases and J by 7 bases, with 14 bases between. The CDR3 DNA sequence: TGTGCCAGCAGCACGAACAGGGATGGCGGGGAGCTGTTTTTT. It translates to CASSTNRDGGELFF.

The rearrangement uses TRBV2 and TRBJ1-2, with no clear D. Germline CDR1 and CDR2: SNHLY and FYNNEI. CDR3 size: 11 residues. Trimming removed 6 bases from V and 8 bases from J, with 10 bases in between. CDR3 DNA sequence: TGTGCCAGCAGGTTTGGGCCGGGCTACACCTTC. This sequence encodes CASRFGPGYTF.

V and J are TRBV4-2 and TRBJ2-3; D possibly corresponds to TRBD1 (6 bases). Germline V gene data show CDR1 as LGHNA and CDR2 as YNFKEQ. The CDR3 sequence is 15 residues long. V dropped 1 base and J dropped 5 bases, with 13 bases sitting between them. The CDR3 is CASSQGQERIDTQYF. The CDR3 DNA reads TGTGCCAGCAGCCAAGGACAGGAGAGGATAGATACGCAGTATTTT.

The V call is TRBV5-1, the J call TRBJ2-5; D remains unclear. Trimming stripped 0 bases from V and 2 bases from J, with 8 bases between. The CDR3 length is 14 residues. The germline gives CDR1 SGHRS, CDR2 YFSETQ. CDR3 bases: TGCGCCAGCAGCTTGGCCCAGGTACAAGAGACCCAGTACTTC. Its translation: CASSLAQVQETQYF.

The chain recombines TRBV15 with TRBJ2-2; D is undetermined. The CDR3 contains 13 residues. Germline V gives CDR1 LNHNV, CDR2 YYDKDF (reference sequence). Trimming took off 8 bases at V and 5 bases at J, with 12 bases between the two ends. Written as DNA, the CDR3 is TGTGCCACCGGTCGCCGGAGTACCGGGGAGCTGTTTTTT. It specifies CATGRRSTGELFF.

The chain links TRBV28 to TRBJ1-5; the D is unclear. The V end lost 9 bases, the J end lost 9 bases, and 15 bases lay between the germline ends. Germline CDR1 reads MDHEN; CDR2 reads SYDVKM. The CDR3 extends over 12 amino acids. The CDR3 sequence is CASSPVLRPQHF. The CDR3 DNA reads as TGTGCCAGTTCCCCGGTCCTTCGGCCCCAGCATTTT.

As DNA, the CDR3 is TGTGCCAGCAGTTTGGGGGACACTCATCAGCCCCAGCATTTT. Translating it yields CASSLGDTHQPQHF. The V and J genes are TRBV28 and TRBJ1-5, with D maybe TRBD1 (6 bases). The V end lost 3 bases, the J end lost 5 bases, and 11 bases lay between the germline ends. The CDR3 is 14 amino acids. The germline V gene encodes CDR1 MDHEN and CDR2 SYDVKM.

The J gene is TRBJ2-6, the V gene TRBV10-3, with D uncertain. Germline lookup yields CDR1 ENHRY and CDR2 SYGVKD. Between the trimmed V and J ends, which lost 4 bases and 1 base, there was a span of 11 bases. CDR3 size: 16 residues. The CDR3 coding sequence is TGTGCCATCAGTGCCCTCAACAGATCTGGGGCCAACGTCCTGACTTTC. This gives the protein CAISALNRSGANVLTF.

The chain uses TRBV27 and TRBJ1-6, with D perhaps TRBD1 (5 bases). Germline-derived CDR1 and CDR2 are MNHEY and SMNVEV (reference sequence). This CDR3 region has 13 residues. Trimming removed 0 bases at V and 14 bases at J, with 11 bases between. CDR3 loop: CASSLSSGGALHF. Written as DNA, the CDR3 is TGTGCCAGCAGTTTATCGTCGGGGGGAGCCCTCCACTTT.